This T cell receptor (beta chain) is drawn from a study of blood T cell repertoires in COVID-19. Study at large: Donors in the United States, Italy and Spain gave samples during acute or convalescent COVID-19.

This table comes from immunoSEQ multiplex PCR, and its TCRdb copy is limited to in-frame clones, with some not included. The table records a few hundred thousand clones, around 88% of them present only once. The CDR3 contains 13 residues. Trimming took 6 bases from V and 4 from J, leaving 10 bases between them. Germline V gives CDR1 MNHEY, CDR2 SMNVEV (reference sequence). The sequenced material came from peripheral blood. This clonotype was sampled from a woman between 45 and 65 years old with acute or convalescent COVID-19. This sequence joins TRBV27 and TRBJ1-3; no definite D call. The CDR3 DNA is TGTGCCAGCAGCCAGCGGGAGGGAAACACCATATATTTT. Translation gives CASSQREGNTIYF.